These T cell receptor beta chains were read from a single sample in a study of beta chain features in type 1 diabetes. TCRdb's table, derived via immunoSEQ multiplex PCR, lists solely in-frame clones and lacks some. This sample has more than 150,000 clones, with 13% found just once. Sequencing was done on a sample of central memory CD4+ T cells from blood. The receptors come from a woman aged 18-30 years in good health. The CDR3 runs from the conserved cysteine through the conserved F or W.

>12|TRBV14|TRBJ2-3
CASSQGLSTQYF
>14|TRBV6-5|TRBJ2-7
CASSNPRGVREQYF
>19|TRBV5-1|TRBJ2-1
CASSSGYRDRGTSYNEQFF
>15|TRBV2|TRBJ1-1
CASSVQGTLNTEAFF
>16|TRBV4-3|TRBJ1-1
CASSQSTGRLNTEAFF
>13|TRBV7-2|TRBJ2-2
CASSLGPTGELFF
>14|TRBV7-9|TRBJ2-4
CASSPLLAKNIQYF
>14|TRBV18|TRBJ1-3
CASSPRDIGNTIYF
>13|TRBV29-1|TRBJ2-7
CSVVSGGGDEQYF
>13|TRBV30|TRBJ1-1
CAWSKPQNTEAFF
>12|TRBV6-6|TRBJ2-1
CASRVARNEQFF
>14|TRBV7-2|TRBJ2-7
CASSSMDRGREQYF
>15|TRBV30|TRBJ1-1
CAWRHPGQLNTEAFF
>15|TRBV5-1|TRBJ1-4
CASSKGQGANEKLFF
>17|TRBV7-9|TRBJ2-7
CASSLAGSGRPSYEQYF
>13|TRBV14|TRBJ1-2
CASSHRDSYGYTF
>16|TRBV7-2|TRBJ2-7
CASSRLTSGAMGEQYF
>15|TRBV7-2|TRBJ1-1
CASSGRQGRSTEAFF
>15|TRBV7-2|TRBJ2-1
CASSPHEGGYNEQFF
>13|TRBV11-1|TRBJ2-7
CASSLGQFYEQYF
>14|TRBV11-3|TRBJ1-1
CASPSVGAGTEAFF
>16|TRBV28|TRBJ1-5
CASSFEGLGSNQPQHF
>14|TRBV9|TRBJ2-1
CASSANTGLAEQFF
>14|TRBV23-1|TRBJ2-3
CARGASDSTDTQYF
>16|TRBV9|TRBJ2-1
CASSERKGDLVNEQFF
>15|TRBV5-4|TRBJ2-7
CASSFRGQGPYEQYF
>16|TRBV4-1|TRBJ1-2
CASSQVYPLLQGGYTF
>16|TRBV30|TRBJ2-6
CATNRWEVSGANVLTF